This T cell receptor beta chain was documented in a study of T cells in Graves' hyperthyroidism and ophthalmopathy. V dropped 4 bases and J dropped 6 bases, with 13 bases sitting between them. The CDR3 spans 13 residues. Germline V lookup: CDR1 SGDLS, CDR2 YYNGEE. In this sample, this clonotype turned up many times. RNA transcripts yielded amplified TCR beta CDR3 regions. The study used the HTBI primer set for a first-round RT-PCR of the TCR CDR3. Via MiXCR, TCRdb re-called the multiplex PCR reads, giving one row per CDR3 protein. The sample records a few hundred thousand distinct CDR3 sequences, about 14% being singletons.

Sequences were obtained from blood. The chain carries TRBV9 and TRBJ1-1; unclear D gene. This TCR was sampled from a woman in her 30s with Graves' ophthalmopathy. The CDR3 nucleotides are TGTGCCAGCAGCCCCGGACTGAAACCTGAAGCTTTCTTT. Protein: CASSPGLKPEAFF. Variable domain in full (rest from reference TRBV9 and TRBJ1-1): DSGVTQTPKHLITATGQRVTLRCSPRSGDLSVYWYQQSLDQGLQFLIQYYNGEERAKGNILERFSAQQFPDLHSELNLSSLELGDSALYFCASSPGLKPEAFFGQGTRLTVV.